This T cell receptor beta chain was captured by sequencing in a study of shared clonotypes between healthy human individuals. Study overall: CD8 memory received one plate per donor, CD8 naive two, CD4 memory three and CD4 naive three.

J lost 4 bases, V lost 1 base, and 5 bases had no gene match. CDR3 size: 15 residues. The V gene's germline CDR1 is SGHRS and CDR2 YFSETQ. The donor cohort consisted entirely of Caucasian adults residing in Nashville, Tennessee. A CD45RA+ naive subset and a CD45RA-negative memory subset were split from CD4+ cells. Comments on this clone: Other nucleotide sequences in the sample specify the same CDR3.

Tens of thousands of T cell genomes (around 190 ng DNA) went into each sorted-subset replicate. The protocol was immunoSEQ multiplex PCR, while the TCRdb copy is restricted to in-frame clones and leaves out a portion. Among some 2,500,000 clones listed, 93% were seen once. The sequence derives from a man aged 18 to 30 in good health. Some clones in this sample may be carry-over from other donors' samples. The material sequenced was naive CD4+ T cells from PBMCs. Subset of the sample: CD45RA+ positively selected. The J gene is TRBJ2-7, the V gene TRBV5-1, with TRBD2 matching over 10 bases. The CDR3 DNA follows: TGCGCCAGCAGCTTGATCTCTAGCGGGAGTTACGAGCAGTACTTC. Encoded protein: CASSLISSGSYEQYF.